The 19 T cell receptor beta chains in this list originate from one sample, sequenced in a study of Ad26.COV2.S vaccination and SARS-CoV-2 variants. Profiled with immunoSEQ multiplex PCR; TCRdb holds only in-frame clones, not every one. Of 350,000 to 450,000 clones listed, approximately 83% are singletons. This sample's treatment: about 20 received Ad26.COV2.S at low or high dose, single or two shots; about 5 received placebo; per-sample allocation not given. The samples date from day 63 after the first vaccine or placebo injection. The specimen was peripheral blood, collected in a trial of Ad26.COV2.S vaccine versus placebo. These TCRs come from a person between 18 and 60 years old who received the Ad26.COV2.S COVID-19 vaccine or a placebo.

The chain carries TRBV19 and TRBJ1-2, with TRBD1 as a possible D gene (5 bases). The CDR3 is 13 amino acids. V was clipped by 7 bases and J by 6 bases, with 15 bases between them. Germline V gene data show CDR1 as LNHDA and CDR2 as SQIVND (reference sequence). The CDR3 loop is CASIAREQDGYTF. CDR3 DNA sequence: TGTGCCAGTATAGCCAGGGAACAGGATGGCTACACCTTC.

V is TRBV4-1 and J is TRBJ1-2; D ambiguous. Trimming left V 0 bases short and J 0 bases short, with 8 bases between. Looked up from germline, CDR1 is MGHRA and CDR2 is YSYEKL. The CDR3 is made up of 15 amino acids. CDR3 sequence (DNA): TGCGCCAGCAGCCAAGAGGCAGCTACTAACTATGGCTACACCTTC. It translates to CASSQEAATNYGYTF.

V usage is TRBV7-3 and J usage is TRBJ2-7, with D maybe TRBD2 (6 bases). Germline-derived CDR1 and CDR2 are SGHTA and FQGTGA. The CDR3 contains 14 residues. Trimming removed 0 bases from V and 0 bases from J, with 6 bases in between. CDR3 nucleotides: TGTGCCAGCAGCTTAACGGGGGGCTCCTACGAGCAGTACTTC. It translates to CASSLTGGSYEQYF. The full variable domain, its missing parts supplied by reference TRBV7-3 and TRBJ2-7, is GAGVSQTPSNKVTEKGKYVELRCDPISGHTALYWYRQSLGQGPEFLIYFQGTGAADDSGLPNDRFFAVRPEGSVSTLKIQRTERGDSAVYLCASSLTGGSYEQYFGPGTRLTVT.

The rearrangement uses TRBV6-5 and TRBJ2-1; 8 positions agree with TRBD1. The CDR3 runs to 14 residues. V was clipped by 8 bases and J by 5 bases; unmatched bases: 8. Germline CDR1 and CDR2: MNHEY and SVGAGI. The CDR3 coding sequence is TGTGCCAGCCGACAGGGGAGAGGGGACAATGAGCAGTTCTTC. Protein sequence: CASRQGRGDNEQFF.

The chain carries TRBV7-9 and TRBJ2-3, with 14 bases fitting TRBD2. V gave up 5 bases and J gave up 3 bases; unmatched junction bases: 4. CDR3 size: 16 residues. From germline, CDR1 is SEHNR and CDR2 FQNEAQ (reference sequence). This CDR3 reads CASSMGLAGETDTQYF. The CDR3 DNA sequence: TGTGCCAGCAGCATGGGACTAGCGGGAGAAACAGATACGCAGTATTTT. Full variable domain (outside the CDR3, taken from reference TRBV7-9 and TRBJ2-3): DTGVSQNPRHKITKRGQNVTFRCDPISEHNRLYWYRQTLGQGPEFLTYFQNEAQLEKSRLLSDRFSAERPKGSFSTLEIQRTEQGDSAMYLCASSMGLAGETDTQYFGPGTRLTVL.

This clone was seen once. The CDR3 region has the DNA TGCAGTGCTAGTGCAGACCGGGGTTACAATGAGCAGTTCTTC. This encodes CSASADRGYNEQFF. The V call is TRBV20-1, the J call TRBJ2-1; D may be TRBD2 (5 bases). CDR1 is DFQATT and CDR2 is SNEGSKA in the germline V gene (reference sequence). The CDR3 sequence is 14 residues long. V was cut by 3 bases and J by 4 bases, with 13 bases left in between.

This clone is a singleton in its sample. The chain recombines TRBV9 with TRBJ2-7, with 7 bases lining up with TRBD2. Germline CDR1 is SGDLS and CDR2 is YYNGEE. J was trimmed by 2 bases and V by 4 bases; bases with no gene match: 9. The CDR3 length is 15 residues. CDR3 protein: CASSQTSDVTYEQYF. CDR3 DNA: TGTGCCAGCAGCCAAACTAGCGACGTAACCTACGAGCAGTACTTC.

CDR3 in amino acids: CASSTQGSGANVLTF. The CDR3 nucleotides read TGTGCCAGTAGTACCCAGGGGTCTGGGGCCAACGTCCTGACTTTC. V usage is TRBV19 and J usage is TRBJ2-6; perhaps TRBD1 as D (6 bases). The germline V gene encodes CDR1 LNHDA and CDR2 SQIVND (reference sequence). The CDR3 has 15 amino acids. The ends were cut back, 4 bases at V and 1 base at J, with 8 bases in the middle.

The CDR3: CASSSYPSWGAGEQFF. CDR3 in DNA: TGTGCCAGCAGCTCGTACCCTAGCTGGGGGGCCGGTGAGCAGTTCTTC. The rearrangement joins TRBV7-3 to TRBJ2-1, with D tentatively TRBD1 or TRBD2 (6 bases each). The V end was cut by 4 bases, the J end by 9 bases, with 22 bases between. CDR3 size: 16 residues. Germline CDR1 reads SGHTA; CDR2 reads FQGTGA.

The rearrangement uses TRBV27 and TRBJ1-5; 7 positions agree with TRBD1. J gave up 7 bases and V 3 bases, and 12 bases lay outside the gene matches. Germline V gene sequence: CDR1 MNHEY, CDR2 SMNVEV (reference sequence). The CDR3 runs 16 residues. CDR3 amino acids: CASSFGRGGPEQPQHF. DNA of the CDR3: TGTGCCAGCAGTTTCGGTAGAGGGGGCCCGGAACAGCCCCAGCATTTT.

The chain uses TRBV5-1 and TRBJ2-7; D tentatively fits TRBD1 or TRBD2 (5 bases each). The CDR3 consists of 12 residues. Germline values: CDR1 SGHRS, CDR2 YFSETQ. Trimming shortened V by 3 bases and J by 7 bases, and 11 bases separated the two germline ends. The CDR3 DNA sequence: TGCGCCAGCAGCTCTCAGGGAGAAGAGCAGTACTTC. It yields the protein CASSSQGEEQYF.

The sample holds a few counts of this clone. The V call is TRBV11-1, the J call TRBJ1-1; the match to TRBD1 covers 8 bases. This CDR3 region has 16 residues. V was clipped by 2 bases and J by 5 bases; unmatched bases: 10. Germline values: CDR1 SGHAT, CDR2 FQDESV (reference sequence). In nucleotides, the CDR3 is TGTGCCAGCAGCTTAAGGTCAGGACAGGGAAAGACTGAAGCTTTCTTT. Protein product: CASSLRSGQGKTEAFF.

The chain recombines TRBV11-3 with TRBJ2-7, with TRBD1 as a possible D gene (6 bases). From germline, CDR1 is SGHNT and CDR2 YENEEA. V was clipped by 10 bases and J by 6 bases, with 16 bases between them. This CDR3 has 12 residues. The DNA for the CDR3 is TGTGCCACACGGGACATAGGAACCGAGCAGTACTTC. Its protein product is CATRDIGTEQYF.

The rearrangement links TRBV7-9 to TRBJ2-1, with D perhaps TRBD1 or TRBD2 (5 bases each). V was shortened by 5 bases and J by 10 bases, with 9 bases between the two germline ends. Germline V gene sequence: CDR1 SEHNR, CDR2 FQNEAQ (reference sequence). The CDR3 contains 11 residues. The CDR3 region has the DNA TGTGCCAGCAGCCCGGGACCCGAGCAGTTCTTC. Amino acid sequence: CASSPGPEQFF.

V is TRBV12-5 and J is TRBJ2-7; 9 bases fit TRBD2. The CDR3 extends over 17 amino acids. Trimming at V came to 6 bases and at J to 5 bases, leaving 17 bases not matched to a gene. CDR1 is LGHNT and CDR2 is FRNRAP in the germline V gene. The CDR3 DNA follows: TGTGCTAGTGGCTATCTTCCTAATAGCGGGAGTAAGGACGAGCAGTACTTC. Its translation is CASGYLPNSGSKDEQYF.

The chain links TRBV11-2 to TRBJ2-7; D is unresolved. Per germline, CDR1 SGHAT and CDR2 FQNNGV. Deletions cut 3 bases from V and 6 bases from J, with 15 bases between. The CDR3 runs 14 residues. The CDR3 sequence: CASSFRPALGEQYF. The CDR3 region has the DNA TGTGCCAGCAGCTTCCGTCCAGCGTTAGGCGAGCAGTACTTC.

The V gene is TRBV6-2 or TRBV6-3, the J gene TRBJ2-7; no clear D. The length of the CDR3 is 19 residues. CDR1 MNHEY and CDR2 SVGEGT come from the germline V gene. V was clipped by 5 bases and J by 5 bases, with 31 bases between them. CDR3 coding DNA: TGTGCCAGCAGTAAAGTTCCCAGGTTCATCGGGCCCTCAAGGCACGAGCAGTACTTC. Translation gives CASSKVPRFIGPSRHEQYF.

The chain couples TRBV27 to TRBJ1-5; D possibly corresponds to TRBD1 (5 bases). The CDR3 is 15 residues long. V lost 4 bases to trimming and J lost 4 bases, with 14 bases between them. Germline V gene lookup returns CDR1 MNHEY and CDR2 SMNVEV (reference sequence). Here the CDR3 reads CASSSSGTFNQPQHF. CDR3 DNA: TGTGCCAGCAGTTCCTCCGGGACCTTTAATCAGCCCCAGCATTTT.

This chain uses TRBV24-1 with TRBJ1-2; 8 nucleotides line up with TRBD1. V was clipped by 3 bases and J by 5 bases; unmatched bases: 7. This CDR3 is built from 15 residues. Looked up from germline, CDR1 is KGHDR and CDR2 is SFDVKD. The CDR3 is CATSDTRTGYYGYTF. CDR3 nucleotide sequence: TGTGCCACCAGTGATACTCGGACAGGGTATTATGGCTACACCTTC.